A selection of T cell receptor beta chains follows, all from one sample in a study of T cell responses to AZD1222 COVID-19 vaccine. Here immunoSEQ multiplex PCR was the method, and the copy in TCRdb shows in-frame clones only, minus some. Counted here are approximately 150,000 clones, 85% to 95% occurring once; the ten biggest clones make up around 0.9%. The sample here was peripheral blood, taken on day 0 of AZD1222 vaccination. All receptors come from an adult in good health. CDR3s include the opening cysteine and the closing phenylalanine or tryptophan. Each record gives: V gene, J gene, D gene, clone size, CDR3 protein, CDR3 DNA. D genes are given only for firm matches. Some rows have no size entry. The others give once, few or many, or a class for an expanded clone.

>TRBV18|TRBJ1-1|.|.
CASSPTKWVVENTEAFF
TGTGCCAGCTCACCGACGAAGTGGGTCGTGGAGAACACTGAAGCTTTCTTT
>TRBV7-3|TRBJ1-2|TRBD1|.
CASSRDRGDGYTF
TGTGCCAGCAGCCGCGACAGGGGAGATGGCTACACCTTC
>TRBV9|TRBJ1-2|.|.
CASSAGNNPRPYGYTF
TGTGCCAGCAGCGCCGGAAACAACCCTAGGCCCTATGGCTACACCTTC
>TRBV16|TRBJ1-5|.|once
CASSPDEYRVGNQPQHF
TGTGCCAGCAGCCCGGACGAATACAGGGTGGGCAATCAGCCCCAGCATTTT
>TRBV3-1/TRBV3-2|TRBJ2-2|.|.
CASSQDGAVVSGELFF
TGTGCCAGCAGCCAAGATGGGGCGGTAGTGAGCGGGGAGCTGTTTTTT
>TRBV11-3|TRBJ2-7|TRBD1|.
CASSLNRGEQYF
TGTGCCAGCAGCCTTAACAGGGGCGAGCAGTACTTC
>TRBV19|TRBJ1-6|TRBD1|.
CASNQPRTGYSPLHF
TGTGCCAGCAACCAACCTCGGACAGGTTATTCACCCCTCCACTTT
>TRBV6-5|TRBJ2-3|.|.
CASSYHDPMSTDTQYF
TGTGCCAGCAGTTACCATGACCCCATGAGCACAGATACGCAGTATTTT
>TRBV27|TRBJ2-5|.|.
CASSPEAGAGETQYF
TGTGCCAGCAGTCCGGAGGCGGGGGCTGGAGAGACCCAGTACTTC
>TRBV11-3|TRBJ1-2|TRBD1|.
CASSSPWTGGIYYGYTF
TGTGCCAGCAGCTCCCCATGGACAGGGGGCATTTACTATGGCTACACCTTC
>TRBV27|TRBJ1-4|.|.
CASSRGLAVNEKLFF
TGTGCCAGCAGCAGAGGACTTGCCGTTAATGAAAAACTGTTTTTT
>TRBV30|TRBJ1-5|.|.
CAWSSGRERHNQPQHF
TGTGCCTGGAGTTCTGGGCGGGAAAGGCACAATCAGCCCCAGCATTTT
>TRBV19|TRBJ1-2|.|few
CASTPGTEQGYGYTF
TGTGCCAGTACCCCAGGCACTGAACAGGGCTATGGCTACACCTTC
>TRBV5-6|TRBJ1-2|TRBD1|.
CASSTLQGWGGYTF
TGTGCCAGCAGCACCCTACAGGGGTGGGGTGGCTACACCTTC
>TRBV30|TRBJ1-6|.|.
CAWSVFVGGNSPLHF
TGTGCCTGGAGTGTCTTCGTCGGCGGTAATTCACCCCTCCACTTT
>TRBV10-1|TRBJ1-1|.|.
CASSRGTEAFF
TGCGCCAGCAGCCGGGGTACCGAAGCTTTCTTT
>TRBV5-6|TRBJ1-6|TRBD1|.
CASSLGRGFYNSPLHF
TGTGCCAGCAGCTTGGGCAGGGGGTTCTATAATTCACCCCTCCACTTT
>TRBV28|TRBJ1-2|.|.
CASSLVTTPYGYTF
TGTGCCAGCAGTTTAGTCACGACCCCTTATGGCTACACCTTC
>TRBV4-1|TRBJ1-2|TRBD1|.
CASRRTGESYGYTF
TGCGCCAGCAGAAGGACAGGGGAAAGCTATGGCTACACCTTC
>TRBV7-2|TRBJ1-2|.|.
CASSLGGRSTNYGYTF
TGTGCCAGCAGCTTAGGAGGACGGAGTACTAACTATGGCTACACCTTC
>TRBV7-9|TRBJ1-1|TRBD1|.
CASSYLTGGNTEAFF
TGTGCCAGCAGCTACCTGACAGGGGGTAACACTGAAGCTTTCTTT
>TRBV6-5|TRBJ1-4|.|.
CASRVQNPTNEKLFF
TGTGCCAGCAGGGTACAGAATCCAACTAATGAAAAACTGTTTTTT
>TRBV20-1|TRBJ2-5|.|.
CSASIGREETQYF
TGCAGTGCTAGTATCGGACGCGAAGAGACCCAGTACTTC
>TRBV7-2|TRBJ2-7|TRBD1|.
CASNPDRGSYEQYF
TGTGCCAGCAACCCCGACAGGGGGAGCTACGAGCAGTACTTC
>TRBV12-3/TRBV12-4|TRBJ2-5|.|.
CASSLLTFGTQYF
TGTGCCAGCAGTTTGTTGACATTCGGGACCCAGTACTTC
>TRBV6-5|TRBJ1-1|TRBD1|.
CASSNRGGTEAFF
TGTGCCAGCAGTAACAGGGGGGGAACTGAAGCTTTCTTT
>TRBV11-3|TRBJ2-7|TRBD1|.
CASSLDRNRGYEQYF
TGTGCCAGCAGCTTAGACCGTAACAGGGGCTACGAGCAGTACTTC
>TRBV4-1|TRBJ1-1|.|.
CASSQPGQSTEAFF
TGCGCCAGCAGCCAACCGGGACAATCCACTGAAGCTTTCTTT
>TRBV10-3|TRBJ1-4|.|.
CANTGSSNEKLFF
TGTGCCAATACGGGGAGTTCGAATGAAAAACTGTTTTTT
>TRBV19|TRBJ1-3|.|.
CASSVPKVGNTIYF
TGTGCCAGTAGTGTACCTAAAGTTGGAAACACCATATATTTT
>TRBV7-9|TRBJ2-7|TRBD1|once
CASSQTGTGLYEQYF
TGTGCCAGCAGCCAAACCGGGACAGGCCTCTACGAGCAGTACTTC
>TRBV4-1|TRBJ1-1|TRBD1|.
CASSQRDRVPEAFF
TGCGCCAGCAGCCAGAGAGACAGGGTCCCTGAAGCTTTCTTT
>TRBV12-3/TRBV12-4|TRBJ1-6|.|.
CASSLAQGPLHF
TGTGCCAGCAGTTTAGCGCAGGGGCCCCTCCACTTT
>TRBV4-1|TRBJ1-2|.|.
CASSRDGQRNGYTF
TGCGCCAGCAGCCGAGACGGACAGCGGAATGGCTACACCTTC
>TRBV2|TRBJ2-7|TRBD1|once
CASSGPGQGVYEQYF
TGTGCCAGCAGTGGACCCGGACAGGGGGTATACGAGCAGTACTTC
>TRBV7-9|TRBJ1-2|TRBD1|.
CASSFWTGDFYGYTF
TGTGCCAGCAGCTTTTGGACAGGGGACTTTTATGGCTACACCTTC
>TRBV5-6|TRBJ2-3|TRBD2|once
CASSPIGLDSDTQYF
TGTGCCAGCAGCCCGATCGGACTAGACTCAGATACGCAGTATTTT
>TRBV10-3|TRBJ1-5|.|.
CAISDLANQPQHF
TGTGCCATCAGTGATCTGGCCAATCAGCCCCAGCATTTT
>TRBV20-1|TRBJ1-2|TRBD1|.
CSVRQGNGYTF
TGCAGTGTCCGACAGGGTAACGGCTACACCTTC
>TRBV7-2|TRBJ1-2|.|.
CASSSGGGGVYGYTF
TGTGCCAGCAGTTCCGGCGGGGGAGGGGTGTATGGCTACACCTTC
>TRBV5-5|TRBJ2-7|.|.
CASSLALVAVYEQYF
TGTGCCAGCAGCTTGGCGCTGGTAGCGGTGTACGAGCAGTACTTC
>TRBV6-8|TRBJ2-7|.|.
CASSHYEQYF
TGTGCCAGCTCCCACTACGAGCAGTACTTC
>TRBV9|TRBJ2-7|TRBD2|.
CASSVAPAGGAEQYF
TGTGCCAGCAGCGTAGCCCCAGCGGGGGGGGCCGAGCAGTACTTC
>TRBV30|TRBJ2-2|.|.
CAWSGREGTGELFF
TGTGCCTGGAGTGGCAGGGAAGGAACCGGGGAGCTGTTTTTT
>TRBV3-1/TRBV3-2|TRBJ1-3|.|few
CASSQVFISLGNTIYF
TGTGCCAGCAGCCAAGTTTTTATAAGCCTAGGAAACACCATATATTTT
>TRBV27|TRBJ1-1|TRBD1|.
CASSSQTGMNTEAFF
TGTGCCAGCAGTTCGCAGACAGGGATGAACACTGAAGCTTTCTTT
>TRBV19|TRBJ1-1|.|.
CASSRGFGLNTEAFF
TGTGCCAGTAGTAGGGGGTTTGGGCTGAACACTGAAGCTTTCTTT
>TRBV7-7|TRBJ2-5|TRBD2|.
CASSVGTSGGQETQYF
TGTGCTAGCAGCGTGGGGACTAGCGGGGGCCAAGAGACCCAGTACTTC
>TRBV9|TRBJ1-3|.|.
CASSVALGGSGNTIYF
TGTGCCAGCAGCGTAGCTTTGGGGGGCAGTGGAAACACCATATATTTT
>TRBV11-2|TRBJ2-4|.|.
CASSRDENIQYF
TGTGCCAGCAGCCGGGACGAAAACATTCAGTACTTC
>TRBV7-9|TRBJ1-2|.|.
CASSPRGGDGYTF
TGTGCCAGCAGCCCCCGAGGGGGGGATGGCTACACCTTC
>TRBV2|TRBJ2-7|.|.
CASSYSYEQYF
TGTGCCAGCAGTTATTCCTACGAGCAGTACTTC
>TRBV30|TRBJ2-3|.|.
CAWNPSTDTQYF
TGTGCCTGGAACCCAAGCACAGATACGCAGTATTTT
>TRBV18|TRBJ2-7|TRBD1|once
CASSPQKHTGADEQYF
TGTGCCAGCTCGCCACAGAAGCACACAGGGGCCGACGAGCAGTACTTC
>TRBV27|TRBJ1-2|.|.
CASSSADPGSGYGYTF
TGTGCCAGCAGTTCAGCGGACCCCGGGTCGGGCTATGGCTACACCTTC
>TRBV7-8|TRBJ1-5|.|.
CASSLERGNQPQHF
TGTGCCAGCAGCTTGGAGAGGGGCAATCAGCCCCAGCATTTT